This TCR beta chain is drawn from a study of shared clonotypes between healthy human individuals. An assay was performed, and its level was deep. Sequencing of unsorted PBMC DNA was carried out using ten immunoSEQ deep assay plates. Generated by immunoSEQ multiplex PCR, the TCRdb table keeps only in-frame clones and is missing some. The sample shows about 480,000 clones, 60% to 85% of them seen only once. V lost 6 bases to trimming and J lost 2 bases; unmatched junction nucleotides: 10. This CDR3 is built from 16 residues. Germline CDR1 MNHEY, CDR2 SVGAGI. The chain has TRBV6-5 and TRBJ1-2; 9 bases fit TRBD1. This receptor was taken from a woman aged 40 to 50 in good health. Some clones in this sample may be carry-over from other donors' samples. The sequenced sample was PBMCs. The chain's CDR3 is CASSYGTGIMNYGYTF. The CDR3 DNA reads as TGTGCCAGCAGCTACGGGACAGGGATAATGAACTATGGCTACACCTTC.